The sequence of this T cell receptor beta chain was determined in a study of neoadjuvant anti-PD-1 for oral cavity cancer. Study results and limitations: Non-responders to neoadjuvant nivolumab had significantly more clonal PBMC T cells than responders.

The J segment lost 5 bases and the V segment lost 5 bases, leaving 9 bases of the junction unmatched. CDR1 is ENHRY, CDR2 SYGVKD, per germline. The CDR3 runs 16 residues. These newly diagnosed stage II-IVA oral cavity squamous cell carcinoma patients had no prior systemic or radiation treatment. Cohort: HPV-negative, locally advanced oral cavity squamous cell carcinoma patients. Blood libraries mostly used approximately 450 ng genomic DNA, six replicates each. Sequencing used immunoSEQ multiplex PCR; TCRdb keeps in-frame clones, though not all of them. The repertoire holds about 14,000 clones, under 80% seen once, with about 3% in the top ten. Comments on this clone: The antigen is unknown.

This specimen consisted of PBMCs, obtained before nivolumab (anti-PD-1) treatment. The sequence was obtained from a person between 35 and 79 years old with oral cavity squamous cell carcinoma. This chain links TRBV10-3 with TRBJ2-5; 12 positions match TRBD2. CDR3: CAISYGLAGRGETQYF. The DNA for the CDR3 is TGTGCCATCAGTTACGGACTAGCGGGAAGGGGGGAGACCCAGTACTTC.